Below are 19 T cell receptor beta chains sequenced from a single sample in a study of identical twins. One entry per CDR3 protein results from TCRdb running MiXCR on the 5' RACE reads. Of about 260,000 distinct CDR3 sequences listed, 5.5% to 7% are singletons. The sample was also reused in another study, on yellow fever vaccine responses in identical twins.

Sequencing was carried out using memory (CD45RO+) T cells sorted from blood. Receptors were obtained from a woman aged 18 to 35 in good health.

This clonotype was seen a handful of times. In DNA form, the CDR3 reads TGCGCCAGCAGCTCCGGACTAGCGGGAGTAATTGGGGAGCTGTTTTTT. Encoded protein: CASSSGLAGVIGELFF. This sequence joins TRBV5-1 and TRBJ2-2; 13 nucleotides match TRBD2. J gave up 8 bases and V 3 bases, and 7 bases lay outside the gene matches. This CDR3 has 16 residues. In germline, CDR1 is SGHRS, CDR2 YFSETQ. Full variable domain (outside the CDR3, taken from reference TRBV5-1 and TRBJ2-2): KAGVTQTPRYLIKTRGQQVTLSCSPISGHRSVSWYQQTPGQGLQFLFEYFSETQRNKGNFPGRFSGRQFSNSRSEMNVSTLELGDSALYLCASSSGLAGVIGELFFGEGSRLTVL.

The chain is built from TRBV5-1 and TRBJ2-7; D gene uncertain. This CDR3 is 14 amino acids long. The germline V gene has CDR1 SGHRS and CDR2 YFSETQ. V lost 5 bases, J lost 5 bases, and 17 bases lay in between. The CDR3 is CASRTRQVTDEQYF. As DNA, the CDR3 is TGCGCCAGCAGGACCCGGCAGGTTACCGACGAGCAGTACTTC.

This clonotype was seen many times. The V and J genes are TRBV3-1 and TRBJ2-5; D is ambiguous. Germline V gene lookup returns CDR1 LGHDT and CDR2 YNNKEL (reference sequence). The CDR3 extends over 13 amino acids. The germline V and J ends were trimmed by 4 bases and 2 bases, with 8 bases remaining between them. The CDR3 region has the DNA TGTGCCAGCAGCCCGACACCACAAGAGACCCAGTACTTC. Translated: CASSPTPQETQYF.

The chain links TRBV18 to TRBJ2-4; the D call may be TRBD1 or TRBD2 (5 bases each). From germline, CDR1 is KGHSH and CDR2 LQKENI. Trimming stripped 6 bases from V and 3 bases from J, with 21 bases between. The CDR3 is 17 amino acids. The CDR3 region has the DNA TGTGCCAGCTCCGACAGACCGTTCTTCGGGGTCAAAAACATTCAGTACTTC. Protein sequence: CASSDRPFFGVKNIQYF.

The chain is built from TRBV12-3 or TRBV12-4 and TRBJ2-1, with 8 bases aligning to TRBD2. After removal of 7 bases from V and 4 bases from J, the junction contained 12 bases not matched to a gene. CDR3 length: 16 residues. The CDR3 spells CASTTPGGRMYNEQFF. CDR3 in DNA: TGTGCCAGCACCACCCCTGGCGGGAGGATGTACAATGAGCAGTTCTTC.

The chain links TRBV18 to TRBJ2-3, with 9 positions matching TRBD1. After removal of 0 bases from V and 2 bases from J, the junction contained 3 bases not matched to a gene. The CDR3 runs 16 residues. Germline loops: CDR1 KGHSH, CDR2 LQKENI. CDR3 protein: CASSPPTGGHTDTQYF. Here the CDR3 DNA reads TGTGCCAGCTCACCACCGACAGGGGGACACACAGATACGCAGTATTTT.

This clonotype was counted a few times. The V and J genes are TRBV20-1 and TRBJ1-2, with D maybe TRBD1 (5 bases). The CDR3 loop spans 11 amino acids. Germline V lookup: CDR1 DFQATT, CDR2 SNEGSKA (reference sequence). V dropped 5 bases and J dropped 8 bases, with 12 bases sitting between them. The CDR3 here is CSAPGPWGYTF. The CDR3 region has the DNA TGCAGTGCTCCAGGGCCCTGGGGCTACACCTTC.

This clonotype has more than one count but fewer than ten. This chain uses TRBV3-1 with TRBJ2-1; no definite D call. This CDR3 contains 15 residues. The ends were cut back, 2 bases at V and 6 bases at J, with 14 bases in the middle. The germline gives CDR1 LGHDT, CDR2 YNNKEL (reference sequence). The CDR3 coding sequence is TGTGCCAGCAGCCAACGTCCGAGCCTGGGCAATGAGCAGTTCTTC. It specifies CASSQRPSLGNEQFF.

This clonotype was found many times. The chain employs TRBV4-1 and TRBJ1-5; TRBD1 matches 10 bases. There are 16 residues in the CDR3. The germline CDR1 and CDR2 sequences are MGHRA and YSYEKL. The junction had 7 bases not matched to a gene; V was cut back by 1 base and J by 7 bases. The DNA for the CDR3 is TGCGCCAGCAGCCAAGGGACAGGGGGTAGCGGACAGCCCCAGCATTTT. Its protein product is CASSQGTGGSGQPQHF.

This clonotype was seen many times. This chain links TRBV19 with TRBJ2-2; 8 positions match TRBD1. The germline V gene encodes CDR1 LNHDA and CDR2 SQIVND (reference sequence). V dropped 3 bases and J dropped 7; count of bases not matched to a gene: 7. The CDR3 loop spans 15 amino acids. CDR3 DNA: TGTGCCAGTAGTATCAGGGGGCGCTGGGGCGGGGAGCTGTTTTTT. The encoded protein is CASSIRGRWGGELFF.

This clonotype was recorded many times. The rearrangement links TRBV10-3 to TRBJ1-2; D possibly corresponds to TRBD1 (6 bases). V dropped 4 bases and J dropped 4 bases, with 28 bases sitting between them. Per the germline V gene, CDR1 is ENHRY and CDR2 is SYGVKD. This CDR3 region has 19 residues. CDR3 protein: CAISGSPGAGADKSYGYTF. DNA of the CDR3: TGTGCCATCAGTGGATCCCCCGGGGCAGGGGCGGACAAGAGCTATGGCTACACCTTC.

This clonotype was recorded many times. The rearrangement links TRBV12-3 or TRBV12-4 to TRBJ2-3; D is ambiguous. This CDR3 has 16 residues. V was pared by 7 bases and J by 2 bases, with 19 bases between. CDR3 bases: TGTGCCAGCACCCTCGGAGAGGCTAGAATCACAGATACGCAGTATTTT. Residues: CASTLGEARITDTQYF.

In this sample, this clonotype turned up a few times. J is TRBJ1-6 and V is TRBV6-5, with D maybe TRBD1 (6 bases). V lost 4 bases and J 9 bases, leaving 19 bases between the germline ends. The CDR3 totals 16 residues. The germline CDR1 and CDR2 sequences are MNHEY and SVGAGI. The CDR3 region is CASSSINTGSGSPLHF. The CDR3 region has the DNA TGTGCCAGCAGTTCCATCAATACAGGGAGTGGTTCACCCCTCCACTTT.

The CDR3 DNA is TGTGCCAGCAGCTTAGGGCCGGGACAGGTCTACGAGCAGTACTTC. Protein product: CASSLGPGQVYEQYF. The V call is TRBV7-2, the J call TRBJ2-7, with 8 bases fitting TRBD1. With V trimmed by 1 base and J by 3 bases, 5 bases remained unmatched. The germline CDR1 and CDR2 sequences are SGHTA and FQGNSA. This CDR3 has 15 residues.

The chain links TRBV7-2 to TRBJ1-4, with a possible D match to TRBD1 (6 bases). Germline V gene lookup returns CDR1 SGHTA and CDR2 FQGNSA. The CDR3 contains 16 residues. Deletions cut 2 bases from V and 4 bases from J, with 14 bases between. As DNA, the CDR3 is TGTGCCAGCAGCTTAACTACAGGGATTATTAATGAAAAACTGTTTTTT. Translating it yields CASSLTTGIINEKLFF.

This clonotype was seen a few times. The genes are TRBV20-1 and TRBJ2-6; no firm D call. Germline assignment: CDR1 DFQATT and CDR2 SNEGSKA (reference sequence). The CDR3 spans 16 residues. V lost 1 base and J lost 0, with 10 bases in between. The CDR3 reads CSARVSGISGANVLTF. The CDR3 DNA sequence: TGCAGTGCTAGAGTGTCCGGAATCTCTGGGGCCAACGTCCTGACTTTC.

The CDR3 is CASRPTPRDGSTDTQYF. The CDR3 bases are TGTGCCAGCAGGCCGACCCCCCGGGACGGTAGCACAGATACGCAGTATTTT. J is TRBJ2-3 and V is TRBV27; D is possibly TRBD1 or TRBD2 (5 bases each). From germline, CDR1 is MNHEY and CDR2 SMNVEV (reference sequence). This CDR3 is 17 amino acids long. Trimming removed 6 bases from V and 0 bases from J, with 19 bases in between.

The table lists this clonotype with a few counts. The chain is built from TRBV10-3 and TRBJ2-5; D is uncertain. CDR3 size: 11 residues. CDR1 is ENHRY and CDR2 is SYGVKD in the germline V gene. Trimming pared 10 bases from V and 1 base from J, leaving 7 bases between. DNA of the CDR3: TGTGCCAGCCAATCCCAAGAGACCCAGTACTTC. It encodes CASQSQETQYF.

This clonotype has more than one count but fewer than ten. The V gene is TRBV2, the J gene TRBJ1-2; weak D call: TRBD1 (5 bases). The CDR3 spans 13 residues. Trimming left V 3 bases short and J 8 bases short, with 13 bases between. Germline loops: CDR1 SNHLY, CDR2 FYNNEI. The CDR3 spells CASSDTGRAGYTF. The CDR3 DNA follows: TGTGCCAGCAGTGATACAGGCCGGGCGGGCTACACCTTC. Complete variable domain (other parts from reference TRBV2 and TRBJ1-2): EPEVTQTPSHQVTQMGQEVILRCVPISNHLYFYWYRQILGQKVEFLVSFYNNEISEKSEIFDDQFSVERPDGSNFTLKIRSTKLEDSAMYFCASSDTGRAGYTFGSGTRLTVV.